This T cell receptor beta chain was recorded in a study of T-cell reconstitution after alpha-beta-depleted transplantation in children. The sample holds many counts of this clonotype. This CDR3 is 15 amino acids long. With 2 bases clipped from V and 1 base from J, the junction kept 2 bases outside the gene matches. Germline lookup yields CDR1 SGHRS and CDR2 YFSETQ. The authors prepared the TCRbeta library with unique molecular identifiers. TCRdb used MiXCR to reprocess the PCR reads, holding one entry per CDR3 protein. Of approximately 210,000 distinct CDR3 sequences in the sample, 14% to 15% were seen once.

The source was PBMCs from the stem cell graft donor, collected from the stem cell graft. The TCR was taken from a human donor who donated a stem cell graft to a child with acute lymphoblastic leukemia. V and J are TRBV5-1 and TRBJ2-1, with 8 nucleotides matching TRBD1. CDR3 protein: CASSFGTGSYNEQFF. The CDR3, as DNA: TGCGCCAGCAGCTTTGGGACAGGTTCCTACAATGAGCAGTTCTTC.